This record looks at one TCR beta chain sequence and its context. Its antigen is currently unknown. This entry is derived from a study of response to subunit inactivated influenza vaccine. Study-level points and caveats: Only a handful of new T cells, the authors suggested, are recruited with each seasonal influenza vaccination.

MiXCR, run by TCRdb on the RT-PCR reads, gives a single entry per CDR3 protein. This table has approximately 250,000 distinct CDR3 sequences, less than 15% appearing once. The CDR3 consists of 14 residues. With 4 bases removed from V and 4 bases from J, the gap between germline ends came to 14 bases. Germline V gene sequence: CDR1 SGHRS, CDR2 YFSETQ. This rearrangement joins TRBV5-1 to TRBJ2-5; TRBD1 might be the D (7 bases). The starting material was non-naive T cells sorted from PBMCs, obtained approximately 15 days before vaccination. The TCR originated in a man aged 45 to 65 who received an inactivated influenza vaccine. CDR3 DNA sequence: TGCGCCAGCAGCCCAACTCAGGGGGGAGAGACCCAGTACTTC. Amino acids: CASSPTQGGETQYF.